The 15 T cell receptor beta chains below were found in one sample sequenced in a study of blood T cell repertoires in COVID-19. The repertoire was sequenced with immunoSEQ multiplex PCR; TCRdb's copy has only in-frame clones and lacks some. Here the sample spans 490,000 or so clones, approximately 90% being singletons. Sequences were obtained from PBMCs or T cells enriched from blood (not recorded which). All receptors come from a woman in her sixties who had recovered from COVID-19.

This rearrangement joins TRBV7-9 to TRBJ1-3; D perhaps matches TRBD1 (6 bases). Per the germline V gene, CDR1 is SEHNR and CDR2 is FQNEAQ (reference sequence). This CDR3 contains 15 residues. V shed 1 base and J shed 0 bases, with 7 bases lying between them. CDR3 sequence: CASSLGTVSGNTIYF. The CDR3, as DNA: TGTGCCAGCAGCTTAGGGACAGTCTCTGGAAACACCATATATTTT.

V and J are TRBV27 and TRBJ2-5; tentatively, D is TRBD2 (6 bases). CDR1 is MNHEY and CDR2 is SMNVEV in the germline V gene (reference sequence). Trimming took off 2 bases at V and 2 bases at J, with 9 bases between the two ends. The length of the CDR3 is 14 residues. The DNA of the CDR3 is TGTGCCAGCAGTTTACTGGGGGGACAAGAGACCCAGTACTTC. Translating gives CASSLLGGQETQYF.

The rearrangement joins TRBV21-1 to TRBJ1-2; the table names TRBD1, a call not compared with the DNA. TRBV21-1 represents a pseudogene. The length of the CDR3 is 16 residues. CDR3 sequence (DNA): TGTGCCAGCAGCAAGAACCCGGGACAGGGGACTGGGGGCTACACCTTC. The encoded protein is CASSKNPGQGTGGYTF.

V and J are TRBV7-9 and TRBJ2-7; 8 bases fit TRBD2. V trimming: 4 bases; J trimming: 2 bases; junction bases outside the gene matches: 4. Germline V lookup: CDR1 SEHNR, CDR2 FQNEAQ (reference sequence). This CDR3 has 14 amino acids. In DNA form, the CDR3 reads TGTGCCAGCAGCTCTCAAGCGGGGGCCTACGAGCAGTACTTC. Translating gives CASSSQAGAYEQYF.

The chain combines TRBV5-5 with TRBJ1-2; 8 bases fit TRBD1. The germline gives CDR1 SGHKS, CDR2 YYEKEE (reference sequence). The CDR3 is 14 residues long. Trimming removed 1 base from V and 7 bases from J; junction bases left unmatched: 6. For the CDR3, the DNA is TGTGCCAGCAGCTTGTTTCAGGGGGCTGTTGGCTACACCTTC. Its translation: CASSLFQGAVGYTF.

The genes are TRBV6-4 and TRBJ2-7, with 12 bases lining up with TRBD2. The ends lost 3 bases at V and 5 bases at J; junction bases unmatched: 8. The CDR3 consists of 16 residues. The V gene's germline CDR1 is MRHNA and CDR2 SNTAGT. CDR3 DNA: TGTGCCAGCAGTGAGCCTAGCGGGGGGGCCCCAAACGAGCAGTACGTC. As protein: CASSEPSGGAPNEQYV.

The CDR3: CAISQGTSGGFHEQFF. CDR3 DNA sequence: TGTGCCATCAGTCAGGGGACTAGCGGGGGCTTCCATGAGCAGTTCTTC. The rearrangement joins TRBV10-3 to TRBJ2-1, with 14 nucleotides matching TRBD2. The CDR3 extends over 16 amino acids. In germline, CDR1 is ENHRY, CDR2 SYGVKD. Trimming at V came to 5 bases and at J to 8 bases, leaving 8 bases not matched to a gene.

This clone has a handful of counts. V gene TRBV11-3 combines with J gene TRBJ2-1; TRBD1 might be the D (5 bases). Germline V gene sequence: CDR1 SGHNT, CDR2 YENEEA. V lost 1 base and J lost 6, with 7 bases in between. The CDR3 is 13 amino acids. In nucleotides, the CDR3 is TGTGCCAGCAGCTTAGTGGGGCCCAATGAGCAGTTCTTC. This gives the protein CASSLVGPNEQFF.

The chain links TRBV6-1 to TRBJ1-2; a weak D match, TRBD1 (6 bases). The CDR3 has 14 residues. The ends were cut back, 3 bases at V and 1 base at J, with 9 bases in the middle. Germline lookup yields CDR1 MNHNS and CDR2 SASEGT. The CDR3 DNA follows: TGTGCCAGCAGTGACCCAGGGGTTAACTATGGCTACACCTTC. Its translation is CASSDPGVNYGYTF.

This chain joins TRBV5-4 and TRBJ1-2; the D gene is possibly TRBD1 (5 bases). There are 12 residues in the CDR3. Germline loops: CDR1 SGHNT, CDR2 YYREEE (reference sequence). Trimming pared 0 bases from V and 8 bases from J, leaving 8 bases between. This chain's CDR3 is CASSLGGEGYTF. In DNA form, the CDR3 reads TGTGCCAGCAGCTTGGGGGGCGAGGGCTACACCTTC.

In its sample, this clone was seen once. The chain combines TRBV19 with TRBJ1-2; possibly TRBD1 for D (6 bases). The CDR3 is 14 amino acids. Trimming left V 7 bases short and J 3 bases short, with 15 bases between. Per the germline V gene, CDR1 is LNHDA and CDR2 is SQIVND (reference sequence). The CDR3 sequence: CASKRDTGHYGYTF. CDR3 bases: TGTGCCAGTAAGCGGGACACCGGGCACTATGGCTACACCTTC. Combining the CDR3 with reference TRBV19 and TRBJ1-2 gives the whole variable domain DGGITQSPKYLFRKEGQNVTLSCEQNLNHDAMYWYRQDPGQGLRLIYYSQIVNDFQKGDIAEGYSVSREKKESFPLTVTSAQKNPTAFYLCASKRDTGHYGYTFGSGTRLTVV.

This chain uses TRBV24-1 with TRBJ1-2; D call uncertain. The CDR3 length is 14 residues. V dropped 3 bases and J dropped 2 bases, with 9 bases sitting between them. The germline V gene has CDR1 KGHDR and CDR2 SFDVKD. In DNA, the CDR3 is TGTGCCACCAGTGATCCGAGGAACAACTATGGCTACACCTTC. It encodes CATSDPRNNYGYTF.

This clone has just one count. The V call is TRBV28, the J call TRBJ1-5, with TRBD1 as a possible D gene (6 bases). The CDR3 extends over 12 amino acids. Germline V gene sequence: CDR1 MDHEN, CDR2 SYDVKM. V was cut by 7 bases and J by 6 bases, with 10 bases left in between. CDR3 bases: TGTGCCAGCAAGGGGGGGCCTCAGCCCCAGCATTTT. This codes for CASKGGPQPQHF.

The V call is TRBV4-1, the J call TRBJ2-1, with D maybe TRBD2 (5 bases). V was shortened by 0 bases and J by 8 bases, with 14 bases between the two germline ends. This CDR3 is 15 amino acids long. The germline CDR1 and CDR2 sequences are MGHRA and YSYEKL. The CDR3, as DNA: TGCGCCAGCAGCCAAGACCCCCGGGAAGTCGATGAGCAGTTCTTC. Its translation: CASSQDPREVDEQFF.

V is TRBV5-4 and J is TRBJ2-7; 9 bases are a match to TRBD1. The CDR3 runs 15 residues. CDR1 SGHNT and CDR2 YYREEE come from the germline V gene (reference sequence). V shed 4 bases, J shed 0 bases, and the junction held 5 bases outside the gene matches. The CDR3 DNA sequence: TGTGCCAGCAGCCTAGGACAGGGGCTCTCCTACGAGCAGTACTTC. Translated: CASSLGQGLSYEQYF.